The present T cell receptor beta chain was sequenced within a study of T cell responses to AZD1222 COVID-19 vaccine. Assay: immunoSEQ multiplex PCR; the TCRdb copy retains only in-frame clones and omits some. The table lists 200,000 or so clones, around 93% of them singletons, with about 9.2% in the top ten. Germline lookup yields CDR1 LGHDT and CDR2 YNNKEL (reference sequence). The CDR3 covers 14 residues. Trimming stripped 5 bases from V and 0 bases from J, with 8 bases between. Of note for this clone: Its antigen is still unknown.

Study observations and caveats: Spike-spanning, vaccine-associated CD4 TCRs were dominant at 160-218 and 743-854.

This sequence originates from an adult in good health. The V gene is TRBV3-1 (or the pseudogene TRBV3-2), the J gene TRBJ1-3, with D maybe TRBD1 (6 bases). The source was peripheral blood, collected on day 0 of AZD1222 vaccination. DNA for the CDR3: TGTGCCAGCAGCTCGACAGGCTCTGGAAACACCATATATTTT. It encodes CASSSTGSGNTIYF.